This T cell receptor beta chain was found in a study of control samples from healthy donors and cancer patients. The protocol was immunoSEQ multiplex PCR, while the TCRdb copy is restricted to in-frame clones and leaves out a portion. This table holds about 57,000 clones, about 93% found once. CDR1 is SGHDN, CDR2 FVKESK, per germline. This CDR3 has 16 amino acids. V lost 4 bases to trimming and J lost 3 bases, with 16 bases between them. The chain couples TRBV14 to TRBJ2-1; a weak D match, TRBD2 (6 bases). Sample: blood. The origin of this receptor is a young man in good health. The CDR3 reads CASSPLGRGNYNEQFF. The DNA for the CDR3 is TGTGCCAGCAGCCCCCTGGGGCGCGGGAACTACAATGAGCAGTTCTTC.